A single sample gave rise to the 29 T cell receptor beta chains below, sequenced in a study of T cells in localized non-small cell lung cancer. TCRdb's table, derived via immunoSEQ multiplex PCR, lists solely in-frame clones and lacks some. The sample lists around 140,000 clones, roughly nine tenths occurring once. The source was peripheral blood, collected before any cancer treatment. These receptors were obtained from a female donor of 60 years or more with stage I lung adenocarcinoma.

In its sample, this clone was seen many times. In DNA, the CDR3 is TGTGCCAGCAGCTTCGAGACAGGGACAGATACGCAGTATTTT. As protein: CASSFETGTDTQYF. This chain joins TRBV7-6 and TRBJ2-3, with 7 bases matching TRBD1. The germline V gene encodes CDR1 SGHVS and CDR2 FNYEAQ. Unmatched junction bases numbered 3, after V lost 3 bases and J lost 3 bases. This CDR3 spans 14 amino acids.

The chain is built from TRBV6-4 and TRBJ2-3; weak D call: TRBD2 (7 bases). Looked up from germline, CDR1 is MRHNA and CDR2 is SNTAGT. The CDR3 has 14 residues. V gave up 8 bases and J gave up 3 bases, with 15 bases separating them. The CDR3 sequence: CASAGAPGTDTQYF. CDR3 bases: TGTGCCAGCGCGGGGGCTCCTGGGACAGATACGCAGTATTTT.

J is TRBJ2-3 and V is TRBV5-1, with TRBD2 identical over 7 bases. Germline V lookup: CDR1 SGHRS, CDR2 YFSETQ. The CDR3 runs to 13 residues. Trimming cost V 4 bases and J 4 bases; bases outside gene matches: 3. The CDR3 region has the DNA TGCGCCAGCAGCATGGCGGGAGCAGATACGCAGTATTTT. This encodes CASSMAGADTQYF. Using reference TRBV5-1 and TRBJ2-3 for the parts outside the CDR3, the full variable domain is KAGVTQTPRYLIKTRGQQVTLSCSPISGHRSVSWYQQTPGQGLQFLFEYFSETQRNKGNFPGRFSGRQFSNSRSEMNVSTLELGDSALYLCASSMAGADTQYFGPGTRLTVL.

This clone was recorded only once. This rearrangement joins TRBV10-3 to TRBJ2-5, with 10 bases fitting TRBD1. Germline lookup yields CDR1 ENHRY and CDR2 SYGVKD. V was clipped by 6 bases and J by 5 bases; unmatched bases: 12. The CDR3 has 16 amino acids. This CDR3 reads CAISASPGTGDETQYF. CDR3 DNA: TGTGCCATCAGCGCCAGTCCCGGGACAGGGGACGAGACCCAGTACTTC.

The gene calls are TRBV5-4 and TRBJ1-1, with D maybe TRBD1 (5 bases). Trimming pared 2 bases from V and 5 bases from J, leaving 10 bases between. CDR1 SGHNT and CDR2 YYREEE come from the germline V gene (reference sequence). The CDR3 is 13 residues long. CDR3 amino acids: CASSFYPGTEAFF. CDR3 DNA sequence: TGTGCCAGCAGCTTTTACCCAGGGACTGAAGCTTTCTTT.

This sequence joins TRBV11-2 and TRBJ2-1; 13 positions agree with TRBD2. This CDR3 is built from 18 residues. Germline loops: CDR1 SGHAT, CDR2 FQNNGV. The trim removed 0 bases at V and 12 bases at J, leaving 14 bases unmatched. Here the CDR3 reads CASSLDATSGRAAMVQFF. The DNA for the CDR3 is TGTGCCAGCAGCTTAGACGCTACTAGCGGGAGGGCCGCGATGGTGCAGTTCTTC.

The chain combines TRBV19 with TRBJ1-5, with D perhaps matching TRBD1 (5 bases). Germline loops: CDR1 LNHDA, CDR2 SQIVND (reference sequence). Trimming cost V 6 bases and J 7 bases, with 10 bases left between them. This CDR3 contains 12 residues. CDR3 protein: CASREHRQPQHF. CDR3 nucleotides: TGTGCCAGTAGAGAACACAGGCAGCCCCAGCATTTT.

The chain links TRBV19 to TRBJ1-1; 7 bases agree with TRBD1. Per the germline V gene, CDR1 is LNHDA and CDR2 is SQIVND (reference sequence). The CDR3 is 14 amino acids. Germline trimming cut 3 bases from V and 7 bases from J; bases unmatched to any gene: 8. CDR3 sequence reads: CASSIDRAADEAFF. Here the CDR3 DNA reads TGTGCCAGTAGTATCGACAGGGCAGCGGATGAAGCTTTCTTT.

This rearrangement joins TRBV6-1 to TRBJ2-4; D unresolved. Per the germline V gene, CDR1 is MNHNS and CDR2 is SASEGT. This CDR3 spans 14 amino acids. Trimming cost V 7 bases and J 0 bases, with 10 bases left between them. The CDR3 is CASNPSGAKNIQYF. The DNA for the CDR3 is TGTGCCAGCAACCCCTCGGGAGCCAAAAACATTCAGTACTTC.

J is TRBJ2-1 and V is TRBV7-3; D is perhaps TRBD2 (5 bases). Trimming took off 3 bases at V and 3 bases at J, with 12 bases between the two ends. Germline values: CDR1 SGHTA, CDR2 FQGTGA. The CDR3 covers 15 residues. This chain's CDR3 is CASSFHPGSYNEQFF. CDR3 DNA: TGTGCCAGCAGCTTCCATCCTGGGAGCTACAATGAGCAGTTCTTC.

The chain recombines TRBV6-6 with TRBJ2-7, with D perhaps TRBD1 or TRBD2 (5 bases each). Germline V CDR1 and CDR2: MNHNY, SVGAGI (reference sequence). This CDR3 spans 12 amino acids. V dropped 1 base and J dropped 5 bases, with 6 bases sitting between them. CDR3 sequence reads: CASSYLGDEQYF. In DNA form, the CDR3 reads TGTGCCAGCAGTTACTTGGGGGACGAGCAGTACTTC.

The CDR3 DNA reads as TGTGCCAGCAGCTTGACTAGCGGGAGAGGCGATGAGCAGTTCTTC. It specifies CASSLTSGRGDEQFF. V usage is TRBV5-4 and J usage is TRBJ2-1; TRBD2 aligns across 11 bases. CDR1 SGHNT and CDR2 YYREEE come from the germline V gene (reference sequence). The CDR3 length is 15 residues. V lost 1 base to trimming and J lost 8 bases; unmatched junction nucleotides: 5.

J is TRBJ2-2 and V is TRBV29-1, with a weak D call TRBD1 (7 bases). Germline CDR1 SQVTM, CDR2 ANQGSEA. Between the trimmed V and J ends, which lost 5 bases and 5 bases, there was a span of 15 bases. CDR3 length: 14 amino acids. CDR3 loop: CSVRETGRTGELFF. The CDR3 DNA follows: TGCAGCGTTAGAGAGACAGGGAGGACCGGGGAGCTGTTTTTT.

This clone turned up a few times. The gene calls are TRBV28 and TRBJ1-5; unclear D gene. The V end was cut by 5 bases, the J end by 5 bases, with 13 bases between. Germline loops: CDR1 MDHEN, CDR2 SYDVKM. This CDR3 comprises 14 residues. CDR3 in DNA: TGTGCCAGCAGTGTTATGCCTGGGGATCAGCCCCAGCATTTT. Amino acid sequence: CASSVMPGDQPQHF.

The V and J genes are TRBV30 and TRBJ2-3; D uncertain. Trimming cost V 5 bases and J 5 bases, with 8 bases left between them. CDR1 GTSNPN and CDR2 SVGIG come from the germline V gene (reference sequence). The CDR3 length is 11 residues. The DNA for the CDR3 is TGTGCCTGGCCGAACGGAGATACGCAGTATTTT. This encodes CAWPNGDTQYF.

CDR3: CASSSSGLAGLHTGELFF. CDR3 bases: TGTGCCAGCAGCTCGAGCGGACTAGCGGGCCTACACACCGGGGAGCTGTTTTTT. The V gene is TRBV7-3, the J gene TRBJ2-2; TRBD2 aligns across 11 bases. The CDR3 loop spans 18 amino acids. Germline lookup yields CDR1 SGHTA and CDR2 FQGTGA. Trimming removed 4 bases from V and 3 bases from J; junction bases left unmatched: 10.

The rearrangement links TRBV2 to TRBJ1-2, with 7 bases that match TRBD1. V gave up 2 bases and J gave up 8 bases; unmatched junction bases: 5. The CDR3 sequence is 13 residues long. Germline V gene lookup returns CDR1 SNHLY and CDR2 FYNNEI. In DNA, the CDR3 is TGTGCCAGCAGTGAATGGCAGGGGGAAGGCTACACCTTC. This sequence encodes CASSEWQGEGYTF.

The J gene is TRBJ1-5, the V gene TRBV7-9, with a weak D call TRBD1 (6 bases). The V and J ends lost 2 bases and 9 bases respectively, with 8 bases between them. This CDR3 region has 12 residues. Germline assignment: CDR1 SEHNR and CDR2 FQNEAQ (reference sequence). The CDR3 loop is CASSLLGGPQHF. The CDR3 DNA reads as TGTGCCAGCAGCTTACTAGGGGGGCCCCAGCATTTT.

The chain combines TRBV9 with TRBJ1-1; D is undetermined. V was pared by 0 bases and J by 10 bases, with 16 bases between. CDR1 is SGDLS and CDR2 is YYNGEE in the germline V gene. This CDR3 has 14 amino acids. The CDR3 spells CASSVEGTAQGAFF. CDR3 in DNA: TGTGCCAGCAGCGTAGAGGGAACAGCCCAAGGAGCTTTCTTT.

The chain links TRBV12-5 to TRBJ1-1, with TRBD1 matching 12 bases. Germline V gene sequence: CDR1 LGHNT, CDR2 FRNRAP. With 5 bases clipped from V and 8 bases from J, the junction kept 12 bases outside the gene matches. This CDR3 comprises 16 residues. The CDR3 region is CASGPGTGGRPAEAFF. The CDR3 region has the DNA TGTGCTAGTGGTCCCGGGACAGGGGGCAGACCTGCCGAAGCTTTCTTT.

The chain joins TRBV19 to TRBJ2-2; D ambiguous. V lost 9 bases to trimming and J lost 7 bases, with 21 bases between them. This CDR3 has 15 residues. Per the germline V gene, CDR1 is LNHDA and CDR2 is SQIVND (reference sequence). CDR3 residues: CASLTSSGSGGELFF. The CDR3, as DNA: TGTGCCAGCCTAACCTCTTCTGGGTCCGGCGGGGAGCTGTTTTTT. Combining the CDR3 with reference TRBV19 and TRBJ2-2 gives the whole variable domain DGGITQSPKYLFRKEGQNVTLSCEQNLNHDAMYWYRQDPGQGLRLIYYSQIVNDFQKGDIAEGYSVSREKKESFPLTVTSAQKNPTAFYLCASLTSSGSGGELFFGEGSRLTVL.

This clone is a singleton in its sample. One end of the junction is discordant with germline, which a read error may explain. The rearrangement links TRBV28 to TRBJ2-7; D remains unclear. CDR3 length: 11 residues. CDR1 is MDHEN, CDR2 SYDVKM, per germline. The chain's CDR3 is CASSTRTVTGF. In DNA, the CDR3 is TGTGCCAGCAGCACACGGACGGTGACCGGCTTC.

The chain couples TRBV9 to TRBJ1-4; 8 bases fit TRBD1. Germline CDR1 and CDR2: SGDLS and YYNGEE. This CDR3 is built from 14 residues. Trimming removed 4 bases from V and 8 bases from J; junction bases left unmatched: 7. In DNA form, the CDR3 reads TGTGCCAGCAGCCCCCAGGGGGCAGGAGAAAAACTGTTTTTT. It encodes CASSPQGAGEKLFF.

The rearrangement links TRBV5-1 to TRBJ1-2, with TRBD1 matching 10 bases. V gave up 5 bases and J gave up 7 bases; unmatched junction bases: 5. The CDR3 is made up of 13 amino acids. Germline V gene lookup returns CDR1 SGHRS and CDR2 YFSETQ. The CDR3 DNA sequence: TGCGCCAGCAGGGAGACAGGGGGCGTTGGCTACACCTTC. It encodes CASRETGGVGYTF.

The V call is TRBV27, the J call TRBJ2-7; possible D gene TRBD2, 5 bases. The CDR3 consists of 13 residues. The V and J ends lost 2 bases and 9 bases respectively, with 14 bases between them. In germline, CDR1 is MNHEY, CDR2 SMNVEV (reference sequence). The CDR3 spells CASSLRYGVGQYF. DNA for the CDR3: TGTGCCAGCAGTTTACGCTACGGGGTTGGGCAGTACTTC.

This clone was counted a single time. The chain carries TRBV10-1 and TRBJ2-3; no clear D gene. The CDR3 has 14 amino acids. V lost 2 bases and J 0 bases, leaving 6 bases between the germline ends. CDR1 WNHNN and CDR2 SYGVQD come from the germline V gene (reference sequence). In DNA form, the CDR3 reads TGCGCCAGCAGTGAGCGTACTAGCACAGATACGCAGTATTTT. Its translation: CASSERTSTDTQYF.

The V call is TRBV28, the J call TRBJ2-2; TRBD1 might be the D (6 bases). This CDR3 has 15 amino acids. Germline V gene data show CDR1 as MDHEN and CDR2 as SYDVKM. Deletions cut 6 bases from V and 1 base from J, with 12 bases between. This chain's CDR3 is CASRTTGLNTGELFF. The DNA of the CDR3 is TGTGCCAGCAGGACGACAGGCTTGAACACCGGGGAGCTGTTTTTT.

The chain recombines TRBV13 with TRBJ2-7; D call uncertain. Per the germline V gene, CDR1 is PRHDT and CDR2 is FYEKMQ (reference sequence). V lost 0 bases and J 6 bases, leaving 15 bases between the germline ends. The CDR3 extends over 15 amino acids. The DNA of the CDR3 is TGTGCCAGCAGCTTAGGTGGCCTAGATGCAGGCGAGCAGTACTTC. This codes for CASSLGGLDAGEQYF.

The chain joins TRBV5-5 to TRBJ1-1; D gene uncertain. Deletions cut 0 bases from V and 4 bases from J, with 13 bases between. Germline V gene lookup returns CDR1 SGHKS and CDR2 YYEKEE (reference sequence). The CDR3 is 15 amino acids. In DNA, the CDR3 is TGTGCCAGCAGCTTGGTACGGCGTGGCCCCACTGAAGCTTTCTTT. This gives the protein CASSLVRRGPTEAFF.